A single sample gave rise to the 20 T cell receptor beta chains below, sequenced in a study of blood T cell repertoires in COVID-19. TCRdb's copy holds only in-frame clones and misses some; the assay was immunoSEQ multiplex PCR. The data hold roughly 400,000 clones, with roughly 90% observed a single time. The sequenced material came from PBMCs or T cells enriched from blood (not recorded which). These receptor sequences come from a woman in her 30s who had recovered from COVID-19.

This clone was counted once. This chain connects TRBV3-1 (or the pseudogene TRBV3-2) to TRBJ1-2; 8 nucleotides match TRBD1. The length of the CDR3 is 16 residues. Looked up from germline, CDR1 is LGHDT and CDR2 is YNNKEL (reference sequence). Trimming cost V 1 base and J 6 bases; bases outside gene matches: 10. CDR3 residues: CASSQAWEQGGDGYTF. In nucleotides, the CDR3 is TGTGCCAGCAGCCAAGCTTGGGAACAGGGGGGAGATGGCTACACCTTC.

V and J are TRBV10-3 and TRBJ1-4, with D perhaps matching TRBD1 (6 bases). CDR3 size: 14 residues. V was cut by 7 bases and J by 7 bases, with 16 bases left in between. Germline V lookup: CDR1 ENHRY, CDR2 SYGVKD. The CDR3 nucleotides are TGTGCCATCAATTCAGGGGTTTCAGGTGAAAAACTGTTTTTT. Amino acids: CAINSGVSGEKLFF.

This clone was seen a few times. The chain combines TRBV9 with TRBJ1-1; no clear D gene. Germline V CDR1 and CDR2: SGDLS, YYNGEE. The CDR3 length is 16 residues. V was cut by 0 bases and J by 1 base, with 13 bases left in between. This CDR3 reads CASSVDWRGWNTEAFF. The CDR3 bases are TGTGCCAGCAGCGTAGATTGGCGGGGATGGAACACTGAAGCTTTCTTT.

The genes are TRBV5-4 and TRBJ1-6, with 7 bases that match TRBD1. This CDR3 contains 16 residues. The J segment lost 6 bases and the V segment lost 4 bases, leaving 10 bases of the junction unmatched. Per the germline V gene, CDR1 is SGHNT and CDR2 is YYREEE (reference sequence). The CDR3 here is CASSPNHRGGNSPLHF. Written as DNA, the CDR3 is TGTGCCAGCAGCCCCAACCACAGGGGAGGTAATTCACCCCTCCACTTT.

The rearrangement uses TRBV19 and TRBJ2-7, with a possible D match to TRBD2 (5 bases). This CDR3 is built from 16 residues. Deletions cut 3 bases from V and 0 bases from J, with 15 bases between. Per germline, CDR1 LNHDA and CDR2 SQIVND (reference sequence). The CDR3 bases are TGTGCCAGTAGTATGGCGGCGGGCGCTGTCTCCTACGAGCAGTACTTC. Amino acids: CASSMAAGAVSYEQYF.

A few counts support this clone. The genes are TRBV3-1 (or the pseudogene TRBV3-2) and TRBJ2-7, with D maybe TRBD2 (5 bases). The CDR3 is 14 amino acids. CDR1 LGHDT and CDR2 YNNKEL come from the germline V gene (reference sequence). Deletions cut 0 bases from V and 6 bases from J, with 12 bases between. CDR3: CASSQDAGWGEQYF. The DNA for the CDR3 is TGTGCCAGCAGCCAAGACGCGGGTTGGGGCGAGCAGTACTTC.

The V gene is TRBV29-1, the J gene TRBJ2-2, with 9 bases that match TRBD1. The V gene's germline CDR1 is SQVTM and CDR2 ANQGSEA. The CDR3 sequence is 11 residues long. Unmatched junction bases numbered 8, after V lost 7 bases and J lost 14 bases. The DNA for the CDR3 is TGCAGCGCCCACCTACAGGGGGCCCTGTTTTTT. This translates into CSAHLQGALFF.

This chain connects TRBV30 to TRBJ1-5; 10 bases are a match to TRBD1. The V gene's germline CDR1 is GTSNPN and CDR2 SVGIG (reference sequence). Trimming removed 1 base from V and 6 bases from J; junction bases left unmatched: 3. This CDR3 has 14 residues. CDR3 coding DNA: TGTGCCTGGAGTGAAGACAGGGGGCCTCAGCCCCAGCATTTT. It is translated as CAWSEDRGPQPQHF.

The chain couples TRBV28 to TRBJ1-6; unclear D gene. V was trimmed by 4 bases and J by 1 base, leaving 14 bases between them. This CDR3 contains 17 residues. Germline V gives CDR1 MDHEN, CDR2 SYDVKM. CDR3 region: CASSSDRGLSYNSPLHF. The CDR3 nucleotides are TGTGCCAGCAGTTCTGACCGAGGGCTATCCTATAATTCACCCCTCCACTTT.

J is TRBJ2-7 and V is TRBV3-1 (or the pseudogene TRBV3-2), with D possibly TRBD2 on 5 matching bases. CDR3 length: 12 residues. Trimming removed 3 bases from V and 7 bases from J, with 10 bases in between. Germline loops: CDR1 LGHDT, CDR2 YNNKEL (reference sequence). The CDR3 loop is CASSQGRGEQYF. CDR3 coding DNA: TGTGCCAGCAGCCAGGGCCGGGGAGAGCAGTACTTC.

The V gene is TRBV19, the J gene TRBJ1-5; 11 bases line up with TRBD1. The CDR3 is 16 amino acids. The germline gives CDR1 LNHDA, CDR2 SQIVND (reference sequence). Losses at the gene ends were 5 bases for V and 5 bases for J; bases not matched to a gene: 8. The CDR3: CASSQRDRGKHQPQHF. CDR3 in DNA: TGTGCCAGTAGTCAGAGGGACAGGGGGAAACATCAGCCCCAGCATTTT.

The CDR3 loop reads CASSPSQAHGYTF. The DNA of the CDR3 is TGTGCCAGCAGCCCCTCGCAGGCCCATGGCTACACCTTC. The rearrangement links TRBV7-9 to TRBJ1-2; D gene uncertain. CDR3 length: 13 amino acids. From germline, CDR1 is SEHNR and CDR2 FQNEAQ (reference sequence). V lost 5 bases and J lost 6, with 13 bases in between.

Only one count was recorded for this clone. The gene calls are TRBV7-2 and TRBJ2-2; tentatively, D is TRBD2 (6 bases). CDR1 is SGHTA and CDR2 is FQGNSA in the germline V gene. The CDR3 has 14 amino acids. Trimming left V 2 bases short and J 3 bases short, with 7 bases between. The CDR3 is CASSLSGDTGELFF. The CDR3 nucleotides read TGTGCCAGCAGCTTATCGGGGGACACCGGGGAGCTGTTTTTT.

This clone was counted between two and nine times. The chain is built from TRBV15 and TRBJ1-6; weak D call: TRBD1 (6 bases). V was cut by 4 bases and J by 9 bases, with 19 bases left in between. Germline V CDR1 and CDR2: LNHNV, YYDKDF (reference sequence). The CDR3 sequence is 16 residues long. This chain's CDR3 is CATSIGGDGLGSPLHF. The CDR3 DNA is TGTGCCACCAGCATAGGGGGGGACGGCCTAGGTTCACCCCTCCACTTT.

This chain uses TRBV7-9 with TRBJ2-5; D gene uncertain. Germline CDR1 SEHNR, CDR2 FQNEAQ (reference sequence). V lost 2 bases and J 1 base, leaving 11 bases between the germline ends. The CDR3 spans 15 residues. CDR3 sequence: CASSLTQTVQETQYF. CDR3 nucleotides: TGTGCCAGCAGCTTAACTCAAACAGTCCAAGAGACCCAGTACTTC.

The rearrangement uses TRBV11-3 and TRBJ1-1, with 10 bases that match TRBD1. V shed 4 bases and J 4 bases; nucleotides not matched to a gene: 3. There are 14 residues in the CDR3. Germline lookup yields CDR1 SGHNT and CDR2 YENEEA. The CDR3 reads CASSWDRGRTEAFF. The DNA of the CDR3 is TGTGCCAGCAGCTGGGACAGGGGACGCACTGAAGCTTTCTTT. The whole variable domain, remainder taken from reference TRBV11-3 and TRBJ1-1, is EAGVVQSPRYKIIEKKQPVAFWCNPISGHNTLYWYLQNLGQGPELLIRYENEEAVDDSQLPKDRFSAERLKGVDSTLKIQPAELGDSAVYLCASSWDRGRTEAFFGQGTRLTVV.

The chain is built from TRBV5-1 and TRBJ2-7; TRBD1 matches 10 bases. V dropped 3 bases and J dropped 6; count of bases not matched to a gene: 3. The CDR3 is 13 amino acids. Looked up from germline, CDR1 is SGHRS and CDR2 is YFSETQ. The CDR3 protein is CASSYGQGGEQYF. DNA for the CDR3: TGCGCCAGCAGCTATGGACAGGGGGGCGAGCAGTACTTC.

The chain joins TRBV7-9 to TRBJ1-2; 9 nucleotides line up with TRBD1. J was trimmed by 4 bases and V by 11 bases; bases with no gene match: 8. This CDR3 has 13 amino acids. Germline V gives CDR1 SEHNR, CDR2 FQNEAQ (reference sequence). The chain's CDR3 is CAAEGQGSYGYTF. CDR3 nucleotides: TGTGCCGCGGAAGGACAGGGGTCCTATGGCTACACCTTC.

The chain joins TRBV27 to TRBJ1-4; D gene ambiguous. The germline V gene encodes CDR1 MNHEY and CDR2 SMNVEV (reference sequence). Trimming removed 0 bases from V and 5 bases from J, with 7 bases in between. The CDR3 contains 14 residues. The CDR3 is CASSLSRGNEKLFF. The CDR3 DNA is TGTGCCAGCAGTTTATCGAGAGGGAATGAAAAACTGTTTTTT.

The chain joins TRBV5-3 to TRBJ1-1, with TRBD1 identical over 9 bases. TRBV5-3 is treated as an ORF (open reading frame) with a function not yet certain. The ends lost 7 bases at V and 1 base at J; junction bases unmatched: 8. The CDR3 runs to 15 residues. CDR3: CARLQGATGNTEAFF. CDR3 DNA sequence: TGTGCCAGATTACAGGGGGCGACGGGGAACACTGAAGCTTTCTTT.